This TCR beta chain was profiled in a study of blood T cell repertoires in COVID-19. Losses at the gene ends were 1 base for V and 4 bases for J; bases not matched to a gene: 6. This CDR3 has 15 amino acids. In germline, CDR1 is LNHNV, CDR2 YYDKDF (reference sequence). Using immunoSEQ multiplex PCR, the repertoire was profiled, and TCRdb retains in-frame clones only, with some absent. Of about 100,000 clones in the sample, about 86% were seen once. The origin of this receptor is a human donor in a cohort sampled during active COVID-19. The chain couples TRBV15 to TRBJ1-1; TRBD1 aligns across 7 bases. Material for sequencing was peripheral blood. The CDR3 nucleotides are TGTGCCACCAGCAGAGCAAGACAGGGAGTCACTGAAGCTTTCTTT. This sequence encodes CATSRARQGVTEAFF.